Below are 15 T cell receptor beta chains sequenced from a single sample in a study of T cell responses to AZD1222 COVID-19 vaccine. Data came from immunoSEQ multiplex PCR; TCRdb stores just in-frame clones and leaves some out. The sample has about 120,000 clones; 80% to 85% are singletons. Specimen: peripheral blood, collected on day 0 of AZD1222 vaccination. The origin of the receptors is an adult in good health.

V and J are TRBV7-6 and TRBJ2-3, with TRBD2 identical over 11 bases. Trimming cost V 5 bases and J 7 bases; bases outside gene matches: 8. The CDR3 runs to 15 residues. Germline CDR1 is SGHVS and CDR2 is FNYEAQ. The CDR3 spells CASSSSGGAANTQYF. The CDR3 DNA is TGTGCCAGCAGCAGTAGCGGGGGGGCCGCAAATACGCAGTATTTT.

The chain uses TRBV30 and TRBJ1-5, with D perhaps matching TRBD1 (5 bases). V lost 1 base and J lost 7, with 14 bases in between. Germline V lookup: CDR1 GTSNPN, CDR2 SVGIG (reference sequence). The CDR3 length is 14 residues. DNA of the CDR3: TGTGCCTGGAGTGCGCAGGGCGGATGGCAGCCCCAGCATTTT. This sequence encodes CAWSAQGGWQPQHF.

The chain uses TRBV15 and TRBJ2-1; 9 positions match TRBD2. The CDR3 spans 15 residues. With V trimmed by 4 bases and J by 4 bases, 5 bases remained unmatched. CDR1 is LNHNV, CDR2 YYDKDF, per germline (reference sequence). The CDR3 spells CATSNRAGGYNEQFF. In DNA form, the CDR3 reads TGTGCCACCAGCAACAGAGCGGGGGGATACAATGAGCAGTTCTTC.

The rearrangement joins TRBV4-2 to TRBJ1-5, with D possibly matching TRBD1 (5 bases). Germline V gene sequence: CDR1 LGHNA, CDR2 YNFKEQ. Deletions cut 8 bases from V and 7 bases from J, with 15 bases between. This CDR3 contains 13 residues. CDR3 sequence reads: CASGGWGGQPQHF. DNA for the CDR3: TGTGCCAGCGGCGGATGGGGGGGACAGCCCCAGCATTTT.

There are many counts of this clone. The chain is built from TRBV12-3 or TRBV12-4 and TRBJ1-2; unclear D gene. The CDR3 extends over 11 amino acids. V shed 10 bases and J shed 7 bases, with 13 bases lying between them. The CDR3: CATSSASGYTF. The CDR3 DNA is TGTGCCACCTCGAGCGCGTCTGGCTACACCTTC.

J is TRBJ2-2 and V is TRBV12-5, with 7 bases identical to TRBD2. CDR1 is LGHNT, CDR2 FRNRAP, per germline. The CDR3 consists of 18 residues. Losses at the gene ends were 0 bases for V and 5 bases for J; bases not matched to a gene: 12. The CDR3 here is CASGLVLGRVWDTGELFF. CDR3 coding DNA: TGTGCTAGTGGTTTGGTACTTGGGAGGGTGTGGGATACCGGGGAGCTGTTTTTT.

This clone showed up many times. This chain connects TRBV19 to TRBJ1-2; tentatively, D is TRBD1 (5 bases). The CDR3 is made up of 15 amino acids. CDR1 and CDR2 from the germline V gene are LNHDA and SQIVND (reference sequence). Trimming removed 7 bases at V and 2 bases at J, with 17 bases between. CDR3 in amino acids: CASTGLAGANYGYTF. In DNA form, the CDR3 reads TGTGCCAGTACCGGGTTGGCCGGGGCGAACTATGGCTACACCTTC.

The chain has TRBV6-1 and TRBJ2-2; D might be TRBD2 (5 bases). The CDR3 spans 13 residues. Between the trimmed V and J ends, which lost 2 bases and 6 bases, there was a span of 7 bases. CDR1 and CDR2 from the germline V gene are MNHNS and SASEGT. The CDR3 protein is CASSELGAGELFF. DNA for the CDR3: TGTGCCAGCAGTGAACTCGGGGCCGGGGAGCTGTTTTTT.

The V gene is TRBV4-1, the J gene TRBJ2-5; D possibly corresponds to TRBD1 (6 bases). Germline lookup yields CDR1 MGHRA and CDR2 YSYEKL. There are 14 residues in the CDR3. The V gene lost 5 bases and the J gene lost 5 bases, with 15 bases spanning the gap. The DNA for the CDR3 is TGCGCCAGCAGCTTACAGACAGGCACGGAGACCCAGTACTTC. This translates into CASSLQTGTETQYF.

In this sample, this clone turned up a few times. The chain employs TRBV23-1 and TRBJ1-1; D perhaps matches TRBD1 (6 bases). TRBV23-1 is given ORF status, its function remaining uncertain. CDR3 size: 14 residues. V dropped 7 bases and J dropped 5 bases, with 17 bases sitting between them. The CDR3 DNA is TGCGCCAGCATGAGAGGGGGGCGAGGGACTGAAGCTTTCTTT. Protein product: CASMRGGRGTEAFF.

This clone turned up a few times. The CDR3 loop is CAINRQGAYEQYF. The DNA for the CDR3 is TGTGCCATCAATAGACAGGGGGCCTACGAGCAGTACTTC. The genes are TRBV19 and TRBJ2-7; 9 nucleotides match TRBD1. The CDR3 covers 13 residues. J gave up 2 bases and V 10 bases, and 6 bases lay outside the gene matches. Germline CDR1 LNHDA, CDR2 SQIVND (reference sequence). Full variable domain (rest looked up from reference TRBV19 and TRBJ2-7): DGGITQSPKYLFRKEGQNVTLSCEQNLNHDAMYWYRQDPGQGLRLIYYSQIVNDFQKGDIAEGYSVSREKKESFPLTVTSAQKNPTAFYLCAINRQGAYEQYFGPGTRLTVT.

The chain couples TRBV7-6 to TRBJ2-1, with D possibly being TRBD1 or TRBD2 (6 bases each). This CDR3 region has 16 residues. Germline CDR1 reads SGHVS; CDR2 reads FNYEAQ. The V end lost 2 bases, the J end lost 1 base, and 12 bases lay between the germline ends. CDR3 DNA sequence: TGTGCCAGCAGCTTAAGTCAGGGGAGGTCCTACAATGAGCAGTTCTTC. Translated: CASSLSQGRSYNEQFF.

J is TRBJ2-2 and V is TRBV18; unclear D gene. Germline CDR1 reads KGHSH; CDR2 reads LQKENI. The length of the CDR3 is 16 residues. V was trimmed by 3 bases and J by 1 base, leaving 12 bases between them. CDR3 region: CASSPDGRWNTGELFF. CDR3 DNA sequence: TGTGCCAGCTCACCCGACGGGCGCTGGAACACCGGGGAGCTGTTTTTT.

This chain uses TRBV6-2 or TRBV6-3 with TRBJ2-4; no clear D. Trimming removed 0 bases from V and 0 bases from J, with 12 bases in between. The CDR3 runs 17 residues. Per the germline V gene, CDR1 is MNHEY and CDR2 is SVGEGT. The CDR3 here is CASSYSQTVLAKNIQYF. As DNA, the CDR3 is TGTGCCAGCAGTTACTCCCAGACGGTACTAGCCAAAAACATTCAGTACTTC.

The chain has TRBV5-1 and TRBJ1-1; D is unresolved. From germline, CDR1 is SGHRS and CDR2 YFSETQ. The CDR3 sequence is 15 residues long. Trimming stripped 4 bases from V and 1 base from J, with 14 bases between. This CDR3 is CASSMDGITNTEAFF. CDR3 DNA sequence: TGCGCCAGCAGCATGGACGGAATTACGAACACTGAAGCTTTCTTT.